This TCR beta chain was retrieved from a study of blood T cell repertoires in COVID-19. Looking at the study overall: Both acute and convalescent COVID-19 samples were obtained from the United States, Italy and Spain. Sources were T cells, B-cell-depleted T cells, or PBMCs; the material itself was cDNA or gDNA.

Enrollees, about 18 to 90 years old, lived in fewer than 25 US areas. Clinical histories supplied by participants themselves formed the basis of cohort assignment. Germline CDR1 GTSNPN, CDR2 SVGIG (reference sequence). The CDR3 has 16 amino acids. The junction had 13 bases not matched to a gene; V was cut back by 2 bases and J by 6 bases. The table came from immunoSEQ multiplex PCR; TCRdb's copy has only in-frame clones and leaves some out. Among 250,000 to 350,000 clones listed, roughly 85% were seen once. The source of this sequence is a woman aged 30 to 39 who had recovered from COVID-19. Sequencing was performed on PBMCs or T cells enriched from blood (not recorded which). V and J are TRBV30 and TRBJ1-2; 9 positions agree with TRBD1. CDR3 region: CAWSHKITGTGNGYTF. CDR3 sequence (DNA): TGTGCCTGGAGTCATAAAATCACCGGGACAGGGAATGGCTACACCTTC.